This T cell receptor beta chain was sequenced during a study of cytomegalovirus exposure and HLA in healthy donors. Regarding the study as a whole: The only immune exposure information that was available was CMV serostatus. Most subjects' HLA-A and HLA-B alleles were reportedly predicted from TCR beta sequences.

Comments on this clone: Antigen unknown.

PCR used 60 Vbeta primers and 13 Jbeta primers. Original analysis: In a later analysis, the count reached some 83 million unique TCR beta chains, with about 12 million shared. The assay was immunoSEQ multiplex PCR, and TCRdb's table has in-frame clones only and misses some. The V and J calls and clone size come from that table; D and trimming were worked out from the DNA. The table shows approximately 180,000 clones, with approximately 82% occurring only once. Donors were ostensibly healthy at sampling, although undocumented immune exposures were probable. Germline assignment: CDR1 SGHTA and CDR2 FQGNSA. This CDR3 has 12 amino acids. The V end was cut by 4 bases, the J end by 5 bases, with 8 bases between.

V gene TRBV7-2 combines with J gene TRBJ1-2, with a tentative D call TRBD1 (5 bases). Sequenced sample: PBMCs. This clonotype was obtained from a woman aged 18-30 years in good health and CMV-seronegative. This CDR3 is CASSSTGYGYTF. The CDR3 coding sequence is TGTGCCAGCAGCTCCACAGGTTATGGCTACACCTTC.